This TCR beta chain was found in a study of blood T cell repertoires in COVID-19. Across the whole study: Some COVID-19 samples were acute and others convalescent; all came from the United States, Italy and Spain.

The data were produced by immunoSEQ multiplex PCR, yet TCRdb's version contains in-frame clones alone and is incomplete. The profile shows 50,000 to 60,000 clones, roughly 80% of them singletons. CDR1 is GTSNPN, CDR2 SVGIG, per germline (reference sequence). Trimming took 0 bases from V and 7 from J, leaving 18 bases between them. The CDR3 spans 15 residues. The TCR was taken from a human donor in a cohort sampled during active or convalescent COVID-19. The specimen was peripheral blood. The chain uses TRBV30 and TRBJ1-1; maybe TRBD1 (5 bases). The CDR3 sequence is CAWSVQSAGLDEAFF. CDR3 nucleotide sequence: TGTGCCTGGAGTGTACAATCCGCGGGGCTTGATGAAGCTTTCTTT.